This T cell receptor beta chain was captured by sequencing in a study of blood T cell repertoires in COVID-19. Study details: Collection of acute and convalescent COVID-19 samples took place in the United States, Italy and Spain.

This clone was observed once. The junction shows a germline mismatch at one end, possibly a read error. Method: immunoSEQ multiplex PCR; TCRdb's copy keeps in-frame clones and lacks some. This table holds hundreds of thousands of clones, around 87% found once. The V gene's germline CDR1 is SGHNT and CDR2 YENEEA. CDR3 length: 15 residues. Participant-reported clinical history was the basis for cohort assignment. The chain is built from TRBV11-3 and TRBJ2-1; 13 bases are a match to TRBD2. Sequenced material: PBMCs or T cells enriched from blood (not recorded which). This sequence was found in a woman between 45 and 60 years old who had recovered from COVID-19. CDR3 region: CASSPSRTSGSGAIF. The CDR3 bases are TGTGCCAGCAGCCCAAGCCGGACTAGCGGGAGTGGGGCCATCTTC.